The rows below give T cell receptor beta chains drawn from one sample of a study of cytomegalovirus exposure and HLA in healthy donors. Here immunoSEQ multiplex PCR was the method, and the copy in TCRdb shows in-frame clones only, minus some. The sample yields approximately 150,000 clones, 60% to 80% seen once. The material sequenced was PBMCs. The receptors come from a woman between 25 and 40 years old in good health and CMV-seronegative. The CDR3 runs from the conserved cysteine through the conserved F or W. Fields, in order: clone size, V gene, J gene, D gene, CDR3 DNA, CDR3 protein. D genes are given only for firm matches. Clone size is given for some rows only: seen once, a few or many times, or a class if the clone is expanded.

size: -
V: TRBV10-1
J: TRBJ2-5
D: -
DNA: TGCGCCAGCAGTCCGGTCCTGGGGGCATCGGAGACCCAGTACTTC
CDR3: CASSPVLGASETQYF

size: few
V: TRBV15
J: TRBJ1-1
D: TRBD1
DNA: TGTGCCACCAGCAGAGATCGGACAGGGGGGAATACTGAAGCTTTCTTT
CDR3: CATSRDRTGGNTEAFF

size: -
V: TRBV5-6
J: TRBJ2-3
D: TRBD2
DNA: TGTGCCAGCAGCATAACTAGCGGGGGGGTCCGACGCACAGATACGCAGTATTTT
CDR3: CASSITSGGVRRTDTQYF

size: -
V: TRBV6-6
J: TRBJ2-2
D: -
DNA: TGTGCCAGCAGACAGGAAGGGGCTCTCGCCGGGGAGCTGTTTTTT
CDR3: CASRQEGALAGELFF

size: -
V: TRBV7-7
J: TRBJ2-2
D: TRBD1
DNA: TGTGCCAGCAGCTTACGAACAACAGGGGACCTCGATGGCGGGGAGCTGTTTTTT
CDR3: CASSLRTTGDLDGGELFF

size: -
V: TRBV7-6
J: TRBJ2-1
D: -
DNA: TGTGCCAGCAGCTTAGCGGCATCTCACAATGAGCAGTTCTTC
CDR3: CASSLAASHNEQFF

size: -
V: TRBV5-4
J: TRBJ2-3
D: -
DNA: TGTGCCAGCAGCCTAAAAACAGATACGCAGTATTTT
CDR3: CASSLKTDTQYF

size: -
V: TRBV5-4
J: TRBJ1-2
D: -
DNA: TGTGCCAGCAGCTTGATTTCCCCGGCTAACTATGGCTACACCTTC
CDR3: CASSLISPANYGYTF

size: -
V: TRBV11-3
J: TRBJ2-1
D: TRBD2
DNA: TGTGCCAGCAGCCAGACCCGGCGGGGGGGCCTCGATGAGCAGTTCTTC
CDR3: CASSQTRRGGLDEQFF

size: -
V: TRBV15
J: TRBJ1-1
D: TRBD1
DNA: TGTGCCACCAGCAGTGGGACAGGGGGCCGGACTGAAGCTTTCTTT
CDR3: CATSSGTGGRTEAFF

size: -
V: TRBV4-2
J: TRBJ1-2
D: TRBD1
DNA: TGTGCCAGCAGCCAGCCGGGACAGGATCTAGCTAACTATGGCTACACCTTC
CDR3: CASSQPGQDLANYGYTF

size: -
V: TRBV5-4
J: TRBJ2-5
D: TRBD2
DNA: TGTGCCAGCAGCTTTAAGTCTCTAGCGGGGTTAGAGACCCAGTACTTC
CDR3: CASSFKSLAGLETQYF

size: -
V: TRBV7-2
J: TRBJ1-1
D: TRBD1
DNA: TGTGCCAGCAGCTTAGGGTCGGCGGCAGGGGGCAAAGCTTTCTTT
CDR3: CASSLGSAAGGKAFF

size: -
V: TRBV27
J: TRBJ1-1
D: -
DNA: TGTGCCAGCAGTCCCCGTACACCTTTGAACACTGAAGCTTTCTTT
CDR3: CASSPRTPLNTEAFF

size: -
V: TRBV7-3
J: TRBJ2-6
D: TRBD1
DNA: TGTGCCAGCAGCAAAGGACAGGGGGCCTCTGGGGCCAACGTCCTGACTTTC
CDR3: CASSKGQGASGANVLTF

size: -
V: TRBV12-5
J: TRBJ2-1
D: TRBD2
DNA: TGTGCTAGTGGTCCGGGGGGGAACTACAATGAGCAGTTCTTC
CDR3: CASGPGGNYNEQFF

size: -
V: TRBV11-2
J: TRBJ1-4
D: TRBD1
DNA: TGTGCCAGCAGTCGGAATACAGGGGAAGGCGAAAAACTGTTTTTT
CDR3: CASSRNTGEGEKLFF

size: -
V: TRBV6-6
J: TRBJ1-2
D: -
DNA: TGTGCCAGCAGTTACTCCGAGTCGAACTATGGCTACACCTTC
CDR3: CASSYSESNYGYTF

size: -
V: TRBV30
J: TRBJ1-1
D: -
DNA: TGTGCCGGAGGGGACACTGAAGCTTTCTTT
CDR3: CAGGDTEAFF

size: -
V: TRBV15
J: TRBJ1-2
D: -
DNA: TGTGCCACCAGCAGAGAACAGGCTAACTGTGGCTACACCTTC
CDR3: CATSREQANCGYTF

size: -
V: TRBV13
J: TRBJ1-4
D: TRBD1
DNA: TGTGCCAGCAGCGCCTACCCGACAGGGAAAGGAGGGGACACTAATGAAAAACTGTTTTTT
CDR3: CASSAYPTGKGGDTNEKLFF

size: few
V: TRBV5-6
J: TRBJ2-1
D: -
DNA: TGTGCCAGCAGCTTATTGGACAGCCAGTTCTTC
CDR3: CASSLLDSQFF

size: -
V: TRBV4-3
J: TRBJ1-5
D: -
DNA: TGCGCCAGCAGCCAACCCCCGGGGCCCCAGCATTTT
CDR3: CASSQPPGPQHF

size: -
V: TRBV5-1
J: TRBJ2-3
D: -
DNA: TGCGCCAGCAGCTTGGAGATGGGGGGAGATACGCAGTATTTT
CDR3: CASSLEMGGDTQYF

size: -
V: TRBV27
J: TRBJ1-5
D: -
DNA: TGTGCCAGCAGTTTAGTCGGGGGGAGCAATCAGCCCCAGCATTTT
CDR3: CASSLVGGSNQPQHF

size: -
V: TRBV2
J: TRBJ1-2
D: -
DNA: TGTGCCACCCAAGACAGGAACACCTATGGCTACACCTTC
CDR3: CATQDRNTYGYTF

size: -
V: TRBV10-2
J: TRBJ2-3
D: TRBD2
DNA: TGCGCCAGCAGTCTAGGCCTAGCGGGGAATACAGATACGCAGTATTTT
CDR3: CASSLGLAGNTDTQYF

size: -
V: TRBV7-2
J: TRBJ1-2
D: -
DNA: TGTGCCAGCAGCTTGGTAATCACAGGGGGCTACACCTTC
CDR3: CASSLVITGGYTF

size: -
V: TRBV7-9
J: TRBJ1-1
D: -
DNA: TGTGCCAGCAGCTTAGGTTCCAGGGCGGCTGAAGCTTTCTTT
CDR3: CASSLGSRAAEAFF

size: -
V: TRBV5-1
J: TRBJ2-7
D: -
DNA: TGCGCCAGCAGCTCCCCAGGATCCTACGAGCAGTACTTC
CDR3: CASSSPGSYEQYF

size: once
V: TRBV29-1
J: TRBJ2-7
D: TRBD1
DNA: TGCAGCGCCGCGGACAGGGGGTACGAGCAGTACTTC
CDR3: CSAADRGYEQYF

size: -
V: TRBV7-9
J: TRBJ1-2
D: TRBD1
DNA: TGTGCCAGCAGCTCCACAGGGGTGCGCGGCTACACCTTC
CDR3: CASSSTGVRGYTF

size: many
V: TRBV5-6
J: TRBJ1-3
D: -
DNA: TGTGCCAGCAGCGTCCCCGGGAACACCATATATTTT
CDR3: CASSVPGNTIYF

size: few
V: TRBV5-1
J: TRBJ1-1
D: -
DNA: TGCGCCAGCAGCTTGGCAGGGTTCGGGACTGAAGCTTTCTTT
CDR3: CASSLAGFGTEAFF

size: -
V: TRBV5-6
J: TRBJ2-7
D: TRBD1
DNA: TGTGCCAGCAGCTCGCGATGGGACAGGGCCTTCTACGAGCAGTACTTC
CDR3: CASSSRWDRAFYEQYF

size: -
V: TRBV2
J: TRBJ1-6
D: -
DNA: TGTGCCAGAGCCGGGAGACTAAATTCACCCCTCCACTTT
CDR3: CARAGRLNSPLHF

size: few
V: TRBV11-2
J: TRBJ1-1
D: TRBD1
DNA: TGTGCCAGCAGCTTCGTGACAGGGGACACTGAAGCTTTCTTT
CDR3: CASSFVTGDTEAFF

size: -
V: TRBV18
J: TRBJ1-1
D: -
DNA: TGTGCCAGCTCACCAAAACAAGGGGGGGACACTGAAGCTTTCTTT
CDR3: CASSPKQGGDTEAFF

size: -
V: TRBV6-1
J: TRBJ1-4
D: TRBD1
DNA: TGTGCCAGCAGTAATTACAGGGGAACTAATGAAAAACTGTTTTTT
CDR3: CASSNYRGTNEKLFF

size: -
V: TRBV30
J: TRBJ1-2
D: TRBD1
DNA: TGTGCCTGGAGCCTTGGACAGGTTCCCTATGGCTACACCTTC
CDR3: CAWSLGQVPYGYTF

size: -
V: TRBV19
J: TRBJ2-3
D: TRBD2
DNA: TGTGCCAGTAGTATGGCTTTAGCGGGGGGGCCTTCCACAGATACGCAGTATTTT
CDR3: CASSMALAGGPSTDTQYF

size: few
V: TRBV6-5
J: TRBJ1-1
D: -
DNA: TGTGCCAGCAGTTTAGCAGCCATGAACACTGAAGCTTTCTTT
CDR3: CASSLAAMNTEAFF

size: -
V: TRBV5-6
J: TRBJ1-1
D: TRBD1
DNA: TGTGCCAGCAGCTTCCAGGGGGCTGCTTTCTTT
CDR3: CASSFQGAAFF

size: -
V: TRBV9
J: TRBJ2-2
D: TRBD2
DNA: TGTGCCAGCAGCCCCCTTAGCGGGGGGGCCAGCCGGGAGCTGTTTTTT
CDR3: CASSPLSGGASRELFF

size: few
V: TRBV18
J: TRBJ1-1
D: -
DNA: TGTGCCAGCTCACCGAGGGCAGGGGCTACCACTGAAGCTTTCTTT
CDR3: CASSPRAGATTEAFF

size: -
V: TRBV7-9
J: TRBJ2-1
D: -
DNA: TGTGCCAGCAGTGCGAGCTCCTACAATGAGCAGTTCTTC
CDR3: CASSASSYNEQFF